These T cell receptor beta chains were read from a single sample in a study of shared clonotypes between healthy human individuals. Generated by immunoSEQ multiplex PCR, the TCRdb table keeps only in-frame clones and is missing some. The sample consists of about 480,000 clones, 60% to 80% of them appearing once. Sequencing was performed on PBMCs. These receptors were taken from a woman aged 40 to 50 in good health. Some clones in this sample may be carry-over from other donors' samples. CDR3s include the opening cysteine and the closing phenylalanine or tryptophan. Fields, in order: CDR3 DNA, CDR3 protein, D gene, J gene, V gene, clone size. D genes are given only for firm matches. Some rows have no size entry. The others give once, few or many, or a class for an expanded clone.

TGTGCCAGCAGTGCCACGGGGGGGGCCTACGAGCAGTACTTC | CASSATGGAYEQYF | TRBD2 | TRBJ2-7 | TRBV6-4 | -
TGTGCCTGGAGTGCGGCCCCTTTACAGCCCCAGCATTTT | CAWSAAPLQPQHF | - | TRBJ1-5 | TRBV30 | -
TGTGCCAGCAGCTTCCAAGACAGGGGGCCCTTAGGATCACCCCTCCACTTT | CASSFQDRGPLGSPLHF | TRBD1 | TRBJ1-6 | TRBV11-3 | once
TGTGCCAGCCTCCCTAGCGTTGGCTACAATGAGCAGTTCTTC | CASLPSVGYNEQFF | - | TRBJ2-1 | TRBV28 | once
TGTGCCAGCTCGCCCATTGGACAGAGCTACGAGCAGTACTTC | CASSPIGQSYEQYF | - | TRBJ2-7 | TRBV18 | -
TGTGCCAGTAGTTTCGGGACAGGGGTCAGGCAGCCCCAGCATTTT | CASSFGTGVRQPQHF | TRBD1 | TRBJ1-5 | TRBV19 | -
TGCGCCAGCAGCTTCGGGCAGGGTGAGACCCAGTACTTC | CASSFGQGETQYF | - | TRBJ2-5 | TRBV5-1 | few
TGTGCCAGCAGTTTAATGTATGGAGGTTATGGCTACACCTTC | CASSLMYGGYGYTF | - | TRBJ1-2 | TRBV28 | -
TGTGCCAGCAGTTTAGGGCTGGTGCTGGGGGTTTACGAGCAGTACTTC | CASSLGLVLGVYEQYF | - | TRBJ2-7 | TRBV28 | -
TGTGCCAGCAGCTCCCTAGCGGGAGGCCCGCCCACGCAGTATTTT | CASSSLAGGPPTQYF | TRBD2 | TRBJ2-3 | TRBV7-3 | -